The sequence of this T cell receptor (beta chain) was determined in a study of T-cell memory formation after mild COVID-19. Study in general: Clusters of TCRs were largely donor specific.

Germline V lookup: CDR1 SGHRS, CDR2 YFSETQ. The V end was cut by 0 bases, the J end by 5 bases, with 15 bases between. The CDR3 spans 15 residues. Remarks on this clonotype: As yet, its antigen is unknown.

Using its own MiXCR run on the 5' RACE reads, TCRdb lists one record per CDR3 protein. The repertoire holds a few hundred thousand distinct CDR3 sequences, 16% seen once, with 20% to 25% in the top ten. Whole-study findings and limits: Some clones that responded were present in memory (sampled pre-infection), which suggests cross-reactive memory joined.

The genes are TRBV5-1 and TRBJ2-7, with a possible D match to TRBD1 (5 bases). The sequence derives from a young man who had mild COVID-19 (a few samples of this study predate the infection). Cell type and time point are not known. Sequencing input: PBMCs or a T cell subset sorted from them (not recorded which). This CDR3 reads CASSLVLGRPDEQYF. The CDR3 DNA is TGCGCCAGCAGCTTGGTCCTGGGGCGCCCGGACGAGCAGTACTTC.